A selection of T cell receptor beta chains follows, all from one sample in a study of neoadjuvant anti-PD-1 for oral cavity cancer. The data were produced by immunoSEQ multiplex PCR, yet TCRdb's version contains in-frame clones alone and is incomplete. Of 11,000 to 15,000 clones listed, 70% to 80% were seen once; the top ten hold approximately 2.8%. The material sequenced was PBMCs, taken before nivolumab (anti-PD-1) treatment. All receptors derive from a person between 40 and 85 years old with oral cavity squamous cell carcinoma. Each CDR3 is given without its conserved first and last residue. Fields, in order: J gene, V gene, D gene, CDR3 protein. A D gene is named only where the DNA matches it firmly.

j_gene: TRBJ2-1; v_gene: TRBV4-2; d_gene: NA; CDR3aa: ASSQDAGGAYNEQF
j_gene: TRBJ2-5; v_gene: TRBV9; d_gene: TRBD2; CDR3aa: ASSVGYGSSGDETQY
j_gene: TRBJ2-5; v_gene: TRBV29-1; d_gene: NA; CDR3aa: SVDPGGALQETQY
j_gene: TRBJ1-1; v_gene: TRBV7-9; d_gene: NA; CDR3aa: ASSLGGWGGYTEAF
j_gene: TRBJ1-1; v_gene: TRBV27; d_gene: NA; CDR3aa: ASSPPGEGAF
j_gene: TRBJ2-1; v_gene: TRBV11-3; d_gene: TRBD2; CDR3aa: ASSAPGGDSSSYNEQF
j_gene: TRBJ1-1; v_gene: TRBV5-1; d_gene: TRBD1; CDR3aa: ASSAGQGEAF
j_gene: TRBJ2-7; v_gene: TRBV6-5; d_gene: TRBD2; CDR3aa: ASVGTSGSYEQY
j_gene: TRBJ2-5; v_gene: TRBV7-8; d_gene: TRBD2; CDR3aa: ASSMRLAGGQETQY
j_gene: TRBJ1-2; v_gene: TRBV30; d_gene: TRBD1; CDR3aa: AWSRDRGGHGYT
j_gene: TRBJ1-2; v_gene: TRBV14; d_gene: NA; CDR3aa: ASSQGGFLYGYT
j_gene: TRBJ1-5; v_gene: TRBV28; d_gene: TRBD1; CDR3aa: ASSLPGTGIDQPQH
j_gene: TRBJ2-1; v_gene: TRBV7-9; d_gene: NA; CDR3aa: AAKEPGPKGNEQF
j_gene: TRBJ2-1; v_gene: TRBV11-2; d_gene: NA; CDR3aa: ASSPRVRNEQF
j_gene: TRBJ1-1; v_gene: TRBV2; d_gene: NA; CDR3aa: ASRKGTENTEAF
j_gene: TRBJ2-5; v_gene: TRBV5-4; d_gene: TRBD2; CDR3aa: ASSSVAGGTGETQY
j_gene: TRBJ2-7; v_gene: TRBV9; d_gene: NA; CDR3aa: ASSGSGTYEQY
j_gene: TRBJ2-5; v_gene: TRBV7-9; d_gene: NA; CDR3aa: ASSSIYSAQETQY
j_gene: TRBJ2-7; v_gene: TRBV11-1; d_gene: NA; CDR3aa: ASSFMTGPHEQY
j_gene: TRBJ1-1; v_gene: TRBV7-2; d_gene: TRBD1; CDR3aa: ASRIQRDSLGGTEAF
j_gene: TRBJ1-2; v_gene: TRBV11-2; d_gene: NA; CDR3aa: ASSLAGNYGYT
j_gene: TRBJ2-6; v_gene: TRBV5-1; d_gene: NA; CDR3aa: ASSPDGTEQGWANVLT
j_gene: TRBJ1-2; v_gene: TRBV4-1; d_gene: TRBD1; CDR3aa: ASSQAQDRAHYGYT
j_gene: TRBJ2-5; v_gene: TRBV10-3; d_gene: NA; CDR3aa: AISDPGGKQETQY
j_gene: TRBJ1-5; v_gene: TRBV5-6; d_gene: TRBD1; CDR3aa: ASSLWTGEGDQPQH
j_gene: TRBJ2-4; v_gene: TRBV11-2; d_gene: TRBD1; CDR3aa: ASRNHRGVAKNIQY
j_gene: TRBJ1-5; v_gene: TRBV27; d_gene: NA; CDR3aa: ASSLLGLNQPQH
j_gene: TRBJ2-1; v_gene: TRBV4-1; d_gene: NA; CDR3aa: ASSPPRGGAFGEQF
j_gene: TRBJ2-1; v_gene: TRBV29-1; d_gene: TRBD1; CDR3aa: SVVQGQGATRSSYNEQF
j_gene: TRBJ2-3; v_gene: TRBV7-3; d_gene: NA; CDR3aa: ASSLIIADTQY
j_gene: TRBJ2-2; v_gene: TRBV27; d_gene: TRBD2; CDR3aa: ASKERGVGTGELF
j_gene: TRBJ2-1; v_gene: TRBV30; d_gene: NA; CDR3aa: AWSDSSRSYNEQF
j_gene: TRBJ2-7; v_gene: TRBV27; d_gene: TRBD1; CDR3aa: ASRGTANYEQY
j_gene: TRBJ1-1; v_gene: TRBV20-1; d_gene: NA; CDR3aa: SAPKSTEAF
j_gene: TRBJ2-7; v_gene: TRBV7-9; d_gene: NA; CDR3aa: ASSFKVSYEQY
j_gene: TRBJ1-5; v_gene: TRBV6-1; d_gene: TRBD1; CDR3aa: ASRGQGNVWPQH
j_gene: TRBJ2-3; v_gene: TRBV6-5; d_gene: NA; CDR3aa: ASSYSLIWADTQY
j_gene: TRBJ1-2; v_gene: TRBV4-1; d_gene: NA; CDR3aa: ASSQGNSGIFYGYT
j_gene: TRBJ2-2; v_gene: TRBV19; d_gene: NA; CDR3aa: ASRGENTGELF
j_gene: TRBJ1-5; v_gene: TRBV10-3; d_gene: NA; CDR3aa: AISEASNQPQH
j_gene: TRBJ2-3; v_gene: TRBV4-1; d_gene: TRBD1; CDR3aa: ASSQFRTGGIDTQY
j_gene: TRBJ2-2; v_gene: TRBV29-1; d_gene: TRBD1; CDR3aa: SVDFGTGDTGELF
j_gene: TRBJ2-3; v_gene: TRBV5-1; d_gene: TRBD2; CDR3aa: ASSLTPSGSLLTDTQY
j_gene: TRBJ2-7; v_gene: TRBV7-2; d_gene: NA; CDR3aa: ASSLLPVARYEQY
j_gene: TRBJ1-5; v_gene: TRBV20-1; d_gene: NA; CDR3aa: SADRNQPQH
j_gene: TRBJ1-3; v_gene: TRBV4-1; d_gene: NA; CDR3aa: ASSQTPGSSGNTIY
j_gene: TRBJ1-5; v_gene: TRBV2; d_gene: NA; CDR3aa: ASSRQDQPQH
j_gene: TRBJ2-3; v_gene: TRBV10-3; d_gene: TRBD2; CDR3aa: AISATAGTSGTISTDTQY
j_gene: TRBJ2-5; v_gene: TRBV28; d_gene: NA; CDR3aa: ASSLGSETQY
j_gene: TRBJ1-5; v_gene: TRBV6-5; d_gene: NA; CDR3aa: ASSYSIGVQPQH
j_gene: TRBJ2-3; v_gene: TRBV19; d_gene: TRBD2; CDR3aa: ASSILAGTTDTQY
j_gene: TRBJ2-7; v_gene: TRBV9; d_gene: NA; CDR3aa: ASMAGVSVGEQY
j_gene: TRBJ1-1; v_gene: TRBV9; d_gene: TRBD1; CDR3aa: ASSEPGTGNTEAF
j_gene: TRBJ1-2; v_gene: TRBV6-6; d_gene: NA; CDR3aa: ASRDYGYT
j_gene: TRBJ2-5; v_gene: TRBV11-2; d_gene: NA; CDR3aa: ASSLGPAQETQY
j_gene: TRBJ1-5; v_gene: TRBV4-1; d_gene: NA; CDR3aa: ASSQVNMGLGNQPQH
j_gene: TRBJ1-1; v_gene: TRBV19; d_gene: TRBD1; CDR3aa: ASSTSGGMNTEAF
j_gene: TRBJ1-4; v_gene: TRBV5-8; d_gene: NA; CDR3aa: ASSLRRSWVVPNEKLF
j_gene: TRBJ2-5; v_gene: TRBV5-4; d_gene: TRBD1; CDR3aa: ASSRGQGMVQETQY